The rows below give T cell receptor beta chains drawn from one sample of a study of blood T cell repertoires in COVID-19. The table came from immunoSEQ multiplex PCR; TCRdb's copy has only in-frame clones and leaves some out. The sample consists of 200,000 to 300,000 clones, about 90% of them appearing once. The sequenced sample consisted of peripheral blood. Source of these receptors: a man between 60 and 75 years old with acute or convalescent COVID-19. Both conserved end residues are part of each CDR3. D genes are given only for firm matches. Where a row states a size, it is once, few, many or the class of an expanded clone; other rows omit it.

>-|TRBV19|-|TRBJ2-7
TGTGCCGTAGGGGAATACGAGCAGTACTTC
CAVGEYEQYF
>TRBD1|TRBV6-2/TRBV6-3|-|TRBJ2-7
TGTGCCAGCAGTAAGAGACAGGGCCGCTCCTACGAGCAGTACTTC
CASSKRQGRSYEQYF
>TRBD1|TRBV6-2/TRBV6-3|-|TRBJ1-2
TGTGCCAGCAGTTACGGGACAGGGGCCACCTATGGCTACACCTTC
CASSYGTGATYGYTF
>-|TRBV28|-|TRBJ2-7
TGTGCCAGCAGTAGGGCCAGGGGCGCGTACTACGAGCAGTACTTC
CASSRARGAYYEQYF
>-|TRBV4-3|-|TRBJ2-5
TGCGCCAGCAGCCATGCCACCGGGACTTTGGGGCAAGAGACCCAGTACTTC
CASSHATGTLGQETQYF
>-|TRBV28|-|TRBJ1-2
TGTGCCAGCAGTTTTGACGGGAGCTATGGCTACACCTTC
CASSFDGSYGYTF
>TRBD1|TRBV5-1|-|TRBJ2-2
TGCGCCAGCAGCTTCGGGACAGGGTCCACCGGGGAGCTGTTTTTT
CASSFGTGSTGELFF
>TRBD1|TRBV25-1|-|TRBJ2-5
TGTGCCAGCAGTGAAAATCCCGCAGGGGGCAGTAGGGAGACCCAGTACTTC
CASSENPAGGSRETQYF
>TRBD1|TRBV7-2|-|TRBJ1-6
TGTGCCAGCAGCCCCGGACAGGGGCCCCTCCACTTT
CASSPGQGPLHF
>TRBD1|TRBV6-6|-|TRBJ1-5
TGTGCCAGCAGTTACCCGGCCGGGACAGGGCCCCGTCCCCAGCATTTT
CASSYPAGTGPRPQHF
>-|TRBV7-9|-|TRBJ1-1
TGTGCCAGCAGCTTATTTCAGATGAACACTGAAGCTTTCTTT
CASSLFQMNTEAFF
>TRBD2|TRBV7-3|-|TRBJ2-5
TGTGCCAGCAGCCCACTAGCGGGAGGGCCGGAGACCCAGTACTTC
CASSPLAGGPETQYF
>-|TRBV7-9|-|TRBJ2-3
TGTGCCAGCAGCCTACAGGGCTTAACCAGCACAGATACGCAGTATTTT
CASSLQGLTSTDTQYF
>TRBD1|TRBV7-9|-|TRBJ2-7
TGTGCCAGCAGCTCCCTGCCGGGACAGGGGCCTAGCTCCTACGAGCAGTACTTC
CASSSLPGQGPSSYEQYF
>TRBD1|TRBV19|few|TRBJ1-5
TGTGCCAGTAGTATTCCGGGACAGGGAACTCAGCCCCAGCATTTT
CASSIPGQGTQPQHF
>TRBD1|TRBV30|-|TRBJ1-1
TGTGCCTGGAGGTACTGGGACAGGGGCACTGAAGCTTTCTTT
CAWRYWDRGTEAFF
>TRBD1|TRBV9|few|TRBJ1-1
TGTGCCAGCAGCCCCCGACAGGGGCTAAGGACTGAAGCTTTCTTT
CASSPRQGLRTEAFF